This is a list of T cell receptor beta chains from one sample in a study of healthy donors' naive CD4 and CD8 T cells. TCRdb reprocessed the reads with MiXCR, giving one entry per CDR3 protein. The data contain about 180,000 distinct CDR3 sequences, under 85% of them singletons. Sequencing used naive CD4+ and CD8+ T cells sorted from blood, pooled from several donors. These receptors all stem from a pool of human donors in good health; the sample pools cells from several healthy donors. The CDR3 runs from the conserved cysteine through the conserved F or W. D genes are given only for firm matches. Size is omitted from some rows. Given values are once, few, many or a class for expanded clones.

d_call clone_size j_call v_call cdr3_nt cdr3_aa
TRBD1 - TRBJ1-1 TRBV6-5 TGTGCCAGCAGTCATCCCGGGACAGGGGAGGCTTTCTTT CASSHPGTGEAFF
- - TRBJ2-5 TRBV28 TGTGCCAGCAGTATGCCGGGACTGCTGAGGGAGACCCAGTACTTC CASSMPGLLRETQYF
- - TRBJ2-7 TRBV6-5 TGTGCCAGCAGTTACTCGTCGGGTCGGATTCACTACGAGCAGTACTTC CASSYSSGRIHYEQYF
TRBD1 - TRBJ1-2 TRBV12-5 TGTGCTAGTGGTTTGGTACTTGGACAGGGGGTCGGTGGCTACACCTTC CASGLVLGQGVGGYTF
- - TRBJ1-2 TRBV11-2 TGTGCCAGCAGCTCTTTGTCTACGTCGGTCTATGGCTACACCTTC CASSSLSTSVYGYTF
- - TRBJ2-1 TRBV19 TGTGCCAGTAGTATACTATACAATGAGCAGTTCTTC CASSILYNEQFF
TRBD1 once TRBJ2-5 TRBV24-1 TGTGCCACCAGTGGCACGACAGGGGACGAGACCCAGTACTTC CATSGTTGDETQYF
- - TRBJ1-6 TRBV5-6 TGTGCCAGCAGCTTGGTGAATTCACCCCTCCACTTT CASSLVNSPLHF
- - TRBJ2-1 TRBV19 TGTGCCAGTAGTCATCCCTGGGGGGACTACAATGAGCAGTTCTTC CASSHPWGDYNEQFF
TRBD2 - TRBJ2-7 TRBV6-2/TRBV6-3 TGTGCCAGCAGTCTTTATCTGGCGGGAGGATCCGAGCAGTACTTC CASSLYLAGGSEQYF
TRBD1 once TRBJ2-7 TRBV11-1 TGTGCCAGCAGCGTATGGGGACAGGAAACCGAGCAGTACTTC CASSVWGQETEQYF
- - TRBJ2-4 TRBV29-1 TGCAGCGGGACCGGGAACCAAATTGAGGAGTACTTC CSGTGNQIEEYF
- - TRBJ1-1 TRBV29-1 TGCAGCGTCTACAACACTGAAGCTTTCTTT CSVYNTEAFF
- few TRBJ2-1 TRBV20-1 TGCAGTGCTGTAGAGGGAGTGAACTACAATGAGCAGTTCTTC CSAVEGVNYNEQFF
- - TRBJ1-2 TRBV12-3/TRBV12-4 TGTGCCAGCTCTACGTCTGGCGGCAGACCCCAAATAGGCTACACCTTC CASSTSGGRPQIGYTF
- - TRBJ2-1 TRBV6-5 TGTGCCAGCAGTTACTCGATAGCGGAAGGCGGACCCTACAATGAGCAGTTCTTC CASSYSIAEGGPYNEQFF
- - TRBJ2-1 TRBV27 TGTGCCAGCAGTTTATCGATAAAGGGGCCTAACAATGAGCAGTTCTTC CASSLSIKGPNNEQFF
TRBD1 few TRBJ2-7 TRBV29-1 TGCAGCGTTGAAGCGCTAGAACCCGGGACAGGCTACGAGCAGTACTTC CSVEALEPGTGYEQYF
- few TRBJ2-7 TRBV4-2 TGTGCCAGCAGCCAAGAGGGGAAATCATATTACGAGCAGTACTTC CASSQEGKSYYEQYF
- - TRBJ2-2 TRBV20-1 TGCAGTGCTCGGGCACTGGCCACCGGGGAGCTGTTTTTT CSARALATGELFF
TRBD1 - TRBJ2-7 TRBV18 TGTGCCAGCTCACCTTTGACAGGGGCGGACGAGCAGTACTTC CASSPLTGADEQYF
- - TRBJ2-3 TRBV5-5 TGTGCCAGCAGCTTGCACGGGGGCGCAGATACGCAGTATTTT CASSLHGGADTQYF
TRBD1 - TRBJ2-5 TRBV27 TGTGCCAGCAGTTTATGGACAGGCGAGAAGACCCAGTACTTC CASSLWTGEKTQYF
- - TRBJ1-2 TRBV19 TGTGCCAGTAACCCTCGTGTGATAGAGAACTATGGCTACACCTTC CASNPRVIENYGYTF
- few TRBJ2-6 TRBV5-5 TGTGCCAGCAGTGTGGGACCTGGGGCCAACGTCCTGACTTTC CASSVGPGANVLTF
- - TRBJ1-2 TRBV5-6 TGTGCCAGCAGCTTAGAAGGGTACAGGAACTATGGCTACACCTTC CASSLEGYRNYGYTF
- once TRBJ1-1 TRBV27 TGTGCCAGCAGTTTATTTCAGAAAAACACTGAAGCTTTCTTT CASSLFQKNTEAFF
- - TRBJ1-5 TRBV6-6 TGTGCCAGCAGTCCCGGAGCCCTTGGCAATCAGCCCCAGCATTTT CASSPGALGNQPQHF
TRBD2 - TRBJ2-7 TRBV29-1 TGCAGCGTCGCGCGGACTAGCGATGACGAGCAGTACTTC CSVARTSDDEQYF
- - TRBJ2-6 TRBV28 TGTGCCAGCAGCCGCCCGGGCCCTGGGGCCAACGTCCTGACTTTC CASSRPGPGANVLTF
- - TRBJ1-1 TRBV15 TGTGCCACCAGCAGAGATCGTAGGAGACAGGCCGCTGAAGCTTTCTTT CATSRDRRRQAAEAFF
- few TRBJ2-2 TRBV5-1 TGCGCCAGCAGCTTGTCGCTGACAGGTTTGAACACCGGGGAGCTGTTTTTT CASSLSLTGLNTGELFF
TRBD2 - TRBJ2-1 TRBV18 TGTGCCAGCTCACAAACTAGCGGGAGGGCCTATATAAATGAGCAGTTCTTC CASSQTSGRAYINEQFF
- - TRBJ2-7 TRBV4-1 TGCGCCAGCAGCCAAGGGGCCCAGGATAGGGCTAGGCTCTACGAGCAGTACTTC CASSQGAQDRARLYEQYF
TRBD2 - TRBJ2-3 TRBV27 TGTGCCAGCAGTCCCCGACTAGCGGGGGCGCCTGACCCGCAGTATTTT CASSPRLAGAPDPQYF
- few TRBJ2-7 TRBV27 TGTGCCAGCAGTACGACTAGTAGCTCCTACGAGCAGTACTTC CASSTTSSSYEQYF
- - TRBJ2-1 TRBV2 TGTGCCAGCAGTGAGACTATCACCTACAATGAGCAGTTCTTC CASSETITYNEQFF
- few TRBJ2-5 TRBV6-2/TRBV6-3 TGTGCCAGCAGTTACCCGGGACTCGTGCGGGAGACCCAGTACTTC CASSYPGLVRETQYF
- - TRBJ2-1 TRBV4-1 TGCGCCAGCAGCCAAGAGATAAGTGGCGAGCAGTTCTTC CASSQEISGEQFF
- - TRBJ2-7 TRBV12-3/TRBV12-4 TGTGCCAGCAGTTTCGGCACGAGCTCCTACGAGCAGTACTTC CASSFGTSSYEQYF
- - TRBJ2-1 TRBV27 TGTGCCAGCACCGCCGACGGGGTTTACAATGAGCAGTTCTTC CASTADGVYNEQFF
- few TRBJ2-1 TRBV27 TGTGCCAGCAGTTTCTCAGTCAATGAGCAGTTCTTC CASSFSVNEQFF
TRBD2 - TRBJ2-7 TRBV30 TGTGCCTGGAGTGTACTAAGCGGGGTCTACGAGCAGTACTTC CAWSVLSGVYEQYF